The rows below give T cell receptor beta chains drawn from one sample of a study of CD4+ T cells in melanoma. Clones were read by immunoSEQ multiplex PCR, and TCRdb kept only the in-frame ones, dropping some. This repertoire shows tens of thousands of clones, about 70% found once; its top ten account for 4.8%. Sequencing input: tumor tissue. The receptor set was obtained from a human donor with melanoma. CDR3s include the opening cysteine and the closing phenylalanine or tryptophan. Each record gives: V gene, J gene, CDR3 protein.

TRBV6-5	TRBJ1-2	CASSTQENYGYTF
TRBV23-1	TRBJ2-3	CASSQGQVSDTQYF
TRBV19	TRBJ2-1	CASSPTGGAYNEQFF
TRBV19	TRBJ1-2	CASRRGDYGYTF
TRBV6-1	TRBJ1-2	CASSGQRASSYGYTF
TRBV6-4	TRBJ2-2	CASSDSASGEGSGELFF
TRBV7-8	TRBJ1-4	CASSFSDRGLGTNEKLFF
TRBV7-3	TRBJ1-2	CASSLGQGRNYGYTF
TRBV6-6	TRBJ1-1	CASSRTTEAFF
TRBV14	TRBJ1-1	CASSHPLLTGVEAFF
TRBV6-6	TRBJ1-6	CAISSGHSNSPLHF
TRBV9	TRBJ2-5	CASSVGTRQETQYF
TRBV2	TRBJ2-5	CASSEDPPGETQYF
TRBV29-1	TRBJ2-1	CSVEDRQGIEQFF
TRBV9	TRBJ2-1	CASSAQGANPNEQFF
TRBV19	TRBJ1-2	CASSIPQVWGYTF
TRBV30	TRBJ1-3	CAWSVGLSSGNTIYF
TRBV5-8	TRBJ2-7	CASSLWGGAHYEQYF
TRBV7-2	TRBJ2-5	CASSLAIGGQETQYF
TRBV7-2	TRBJ2-7	CASSQGGGDYEQYF
TRBV5-1	TRBJ1-1	CASSLEASRNTEAFF
TRBV5-4	TRBJ2-7	CASSQRVEAYEQYF
TRBV19	TRBJ2-3	CASSISQRAVDTQYF
TRBV7-8	TRBJ1-5	CASSFGGVAQHF
TRBV7-8	TRBJ2-3	CASSLALTSGGSDTQYF
TRBV15	TRBJ1-5	CATSRLYTGKGQPQHF
TRBV18	TRBJ2-1	CASSYRSENYNEQFF
TRBV2	TRBJ2-7	CASSANWGGAYEQYF
TRBV5-1	TRBJ1-1	CASSLGETGKAFF
TRBV25-1	TRBJ2-3	CASSEYGGLDTQYF
TRBV30	TRBJ2-1	CAWRGLFSLQAEQFF
TRBV5-4	TRBJ2-2	CASSFQGDTGELFF